These 7 T cell receptor beta chains came from one sample sequenced in a study of immune evolution from preneoplasia to lung adenocarcinoma. The method was immunoSEQ multiplex PCR; TCRdb's version includes in-frame clones alone and lacks a portion of them. In the table there are 6,500 to 8,500 clones, more than 75% of which are singletons. The sequenced sample was FFPE minimally invasive lung adenocarcinoma tissue. Every receptor here comes from a donor aged 70 or over with lung adenocarcinoma.

The V call is TRBV29-1, the J call TRBJ1-1, with D hard to call. The CDR3 spans 12 residues. Germline loops: CDR1 SQVTM, CDR2 ANQGSEA. V lost 7 bases to trimming and J lost 3 bases, with 12 bases between them. The CDR3 sequence is CSARGSYTEAFF. In DNA, the CDR3 is TGCAGCGCCCGAGGCAGCTACACTGAAGCTTTCTTT.

This clone was detected only a few times. The chain recombines TRBV29-1 with TRBJ1-4; D not resolved. This CDR3 has 14 amino acids. The ends were cut back, 4 bases at V and 0 bases at J, with 9 bases in the middle. CDR1 and CDR2 (germline): SQVTM, ANQGSEA. CDR3 sequence: CSVALLATNEKLFF. CDR3 bases: TGCAGCGTTGCCCTGTTGGCAACTAATGAAAAACTGTTTTTT.

This clone showed up just once. The chain links TRBV30 to TRBJ1-6; unclear D gene. V gave up 1 base and J gave up 7 bases, with 8 bases separating them. This CDR3 is 13 amino acids long. Germline CDR1 reads GTSNPN; CDR2 reads SVGIG (reference sequence). The CDR3 nucleotides read TGTGCCTGGAGTGAAAGGGTCAATTCACCCCTCCACTTT. As protein: CAWSERVNSPLHF. Supplemented by reference TRBV30 and TRBJ1-6, the full variable domain reads SQTIHQWPATLVQPVGSPLSLECTVEGTSNPNLYWYRQAAGRGLQLLFYSVGIGQISSEVPQNLSASRPQDRQFILSSKKLLLSDSGFYLCAWSERVNSPLHFGNGTRLTVT.

The rearrangement joins TRBV2 to TRBJ1-1, with 11 bases aligning to TRBD1. Germline lookup yields CDR1 SNHLY and CDR2 FYNNEI. The V gene end was trimmed by 9 bases and the J gene end by 7 bases; junction bases not matched to a gene: 1. There are 11 residues in the CDR3. The CDR3 DNA follows: TGTGCCAGGGGACAGGGGGGTGAAGCTTTCTTT. Amino acid sequence: CARGQGGEAFF. The whole variable domain, filled in from reference TRBV2 and TRBJ1-1, reads EPEVTQTPSHQVTQMGQEVILRCVPISNHLYFYWYRQILGQKVEFLVSFYNNEISEKSEIFDDQFSVERPDGSNFTLKIRSTKLEDSAMYFCARGQGGEAFFGQGTRLTVV.

This clone was recorded once. This chain joins TRBV5-6 and TRBJ1-1; TRBD1 aligns across 8 bases. The CDR3 consists of 15 residues. Germline V CDR1 and CDR2: SGHDT, YYEEEE. V shed 5 bases and J 3 bases; nucleotides not matched to a gene: 9. This CDR3 is CASRSPGGDDTEAFF. CDR3 in DNA: TGTGCCAGCAGATCCCCAGGGGGCGATGACACTGAAGCTTTCTTT.

The sample holds a few counts of this clone. The CDR3 bases are TGTGCCAGCAGTTTATTGTCGGGACGCGAGCAGTACTTC. Its protein product is CASSLLSGREQYF. This chain connects TRBV28 to TRBJ2-7; D may be TRBD1 or TRBD2 (5 bases each). Trimming took 1 base from V and 6 from J, leaving 10 bases between them. Germline assignment: CDR1 MDHEN and CDR2 SYDVKM. CDR3 length: 13 amino acids. Supplemented by reference TRBV28 and TRBJ2-7, the full variable domain reads DVKVTQSSRYLVKRTGEKVFLECVQDMDHENMFWYRQDPGLGLRLIYFSYDVKMKEKGDIPEGYSVSREKKERFSLILESASTNQTSMYLCASSLLSGREQYFGPGTRLTVT.

The chain employs TRBV10-2 and TRBJ2-5, with 10 bases that match TRBD1. The DNA end lines up better with TRBJ2-7; the J call may be wrong. This CDR3 comprises 14 residues. The germline CDR1 and CDR2 sequences are WSHSY and SAAADI. The CDR3 coding sequence is TGCGCCAGCAGTCGACAGGGGGCCTCCTACGAGCAGTACTTC. It translates to CASSRQGASYEQYF.